Following are 7 T cell receptor beta chains from one sample sequenced in a study of early T cells in non-severe SARS-CoV-2 infection. From the 5' RACE reads, TCRdb called clonotypes with MiXCR, one entry per CDR3 protein. The repertoire holds about 90,000 distinct CDR3 sequences, with approximately 14% as singletons. Sequenced: whole blood. These receptors all stem from an adult who was a healthcare worker with PCR-confirmed SARS-CoV-2 infection or an uninfected control (not recorded which).

The CDR3: CASSRHFEAAEQYF. CDR3 DNA: TGTGCCAGCAGCCGCCACTTCGAAGCAGCCGAGCAGTACTTC. The rearrangement links TRBV27 to TRBJ2-7; D call uncertain. There are 14 residues in the CDR3. Trimming shortened V by 6 bases and J by 6 bases, and 18 bases separated the two germline ends. The germline V gene encodes CDR1 MNHEY and CDR2 SMNVEV (reference sequence).

In this sample, this clonotype turned up a few times. This chain connects TRBV20-1 to TRBJ1-1; TRBD1 is a possible D gene (6 bases). V was trimmed by 5 bases and J by 4 bases, leaving 17 bases between them. This CDR3 is built from 14 residues. Germline V lookup: CDR1 DFQATT, CDR2 SNEGSKA (reference sequence). The DNA of the CDR3 is TGCAGTGCTCTACACAGGGAAAGGGGCACTGAAGCTTTCTTT. Residues: CSALHRERGTEAFF.

The rearrangement joins TRBV27 to TRBJ2-3; 12 bases agree with TRBD2. Trimming at V came to 5 bases and at J to 3 bases, leaving 6 bases not matched to a gene. Germline assignment: CDR1 MNHEY and CDR2 SMNVEV (reference sequence). The CDR3 sequence is 16 residues long. The CDR3 DNA follows: TGTGCCAGCAGTCCCCGGACTAGCGGGACGACAGATACGCAGTATTTT. It specifies CASSPRTSGTTDTQYF.

This clonotype was picked up a small number of times. This chain uses TRBV18 with TRBJ1-4; 8 bases match TRBD1. CDR3 length: 15 residues. V lost 3 bases, J lost 6 bases, and 6 bases stayed unmatched. CDR1 and CDR2 (germline): KGHSH, LQKENI. The DNA of the CDR3 is TGTGCCAGCTCACCGGGACAGGCCGGTGATGAAAAACTGTTTTTT. As protein: CASSPGQAGDEKLFF.

This clonotype occurred a few times. This chain joins TRBV5-1 and TRBJ1-1; 8 positions match TRBD1. The V gene's germline CDR1 is SGHRS and CDR2 YFSETQ. Germline trimming cut 1 base from V and 5 bases from J; bases unmatched to any gene: 4. The CDR3 has 14 amino acids. CDR3 nucleotides: TGCGCCAGCAGCTTGATGACAGGGGCAACTGAAGCTTTCTTT. Encoded protein: CASSLMTGATEAFF.

This clonotype was found a few times. The V and J genes are TRBV6-5 and TRBJ1-1, with TRBD1 matching 8 bases. CDR1 and CDR2 (germline): MNHEY, SVGAGI. This CDR3 has 13 amino acids. The junction had 7 bases not matched to a gene; V was cut back by 5 bases and J by 8 bases. This chain's CDR3 is CASSQTGDGEAFF. Written as DNA, the CDR3 is TGTGCCAGCAGTCAGACAGGGGATGGGGAAGCTTTCTTT.

This chain links TRBV9 with TRBJ2-1, with 10 bases matching TRBD1. Looked up from germline, CDR1 is SGDLS and CDR2 is YYNGEE. Trimming at V came to 6 bases and at J to 4 bases, leaving 4 bases not matched to a gene. This CDR3 has 14 residues. The CDR3 here is CASTPGQGYNEQFF. In DNA, the CDR3 is TGTGCCAGCACACCGGGACAGGGGTACAATGAGCAGTTCTTC.